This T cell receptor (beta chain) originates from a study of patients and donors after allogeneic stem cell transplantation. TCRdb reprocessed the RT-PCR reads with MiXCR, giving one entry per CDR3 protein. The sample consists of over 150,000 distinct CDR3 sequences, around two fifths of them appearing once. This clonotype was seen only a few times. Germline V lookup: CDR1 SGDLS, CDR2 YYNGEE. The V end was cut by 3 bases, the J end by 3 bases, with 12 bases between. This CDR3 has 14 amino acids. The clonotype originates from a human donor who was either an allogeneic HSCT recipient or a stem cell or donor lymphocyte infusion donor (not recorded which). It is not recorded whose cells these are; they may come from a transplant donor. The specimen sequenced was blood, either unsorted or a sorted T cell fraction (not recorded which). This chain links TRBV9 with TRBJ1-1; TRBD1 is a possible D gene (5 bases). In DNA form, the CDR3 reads TGTGCCAGCAGCGAGGGACCAGACTACACTGAAGCTTTCTTT. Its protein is CASSEGPDYTEAFF.